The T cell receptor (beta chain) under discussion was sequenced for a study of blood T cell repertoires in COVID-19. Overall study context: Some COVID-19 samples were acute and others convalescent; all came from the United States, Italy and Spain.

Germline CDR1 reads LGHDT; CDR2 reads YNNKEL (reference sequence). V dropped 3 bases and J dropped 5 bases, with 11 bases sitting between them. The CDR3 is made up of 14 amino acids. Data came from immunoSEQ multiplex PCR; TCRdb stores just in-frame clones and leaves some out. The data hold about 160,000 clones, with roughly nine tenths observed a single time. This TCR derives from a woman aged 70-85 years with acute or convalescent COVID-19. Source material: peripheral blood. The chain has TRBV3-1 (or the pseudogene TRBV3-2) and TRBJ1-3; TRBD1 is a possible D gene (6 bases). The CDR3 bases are TGTGCCAGCAGCCAGGGCAGGGACAGAAACACCATATATTTT. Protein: CASSQGRDRNTIYF.